The source of this TCR beta chain is a study of shared clonotypes between healthy human individuals. The naive CD8 fraction comprised CD45RO-negative cells positively selected for CCR7 and excluded terminally differentiated effector memory CD45RA+ cells. Only one count was recorded for this clone. Its specificity is unknown. As processed by the authors: There were no quality scores in the junction-only immunoSEQ sequences, so filtering differed. The protocol was immunoSEQ multiplex PCR, while the TCRdb copy is restricted to in-frame clones and leaves out a portion. Clone size and the V and J calls come from that table; the DNA yielded D and trimming. This table holds some 580,000 clones, roughly 98% found once. J was trimmed by 1 base and V by 1 base; bases with no gene match: 12. The CDR3 sequence is 18 residues long. Germline values: CDR1 LNHNV, CDR2 YYDKDF (reference sequence). General study findings and limits: Four donors had approximately 4.6% of their naive CD4 clonotypes in common. Blood was the only sampled material, and tissue repertoires likely differ. Since donors were few, the genetic and exposure-history diversity represented was limited.

This clonotype was obtained from a man aged 25 to 45 in good health. The rearrangement joins TRBV15 to TRBJ2-7; 8 nucleotides align to TRBD1. Sequencing used naive CD8+ T cells sorted from blood. In DNA form, the CDR3 reads TGTGCCACCAGCAGAGTGGTGCCCGGACAGGGAGAATCCTACGAGCAGTACTTC. Translated: CATSRVVPGQGESYEQYF.